These 29 T cell receptor beta chains were all obtained from the same sample, sequenced in a study of CD8+CD57+ T cells in acquired aplastic anemia. TCR beta VDJ and CDR3 profiles were obtained from a genomic DNA template. One entry per CDR3 protein results from TCRdb running MiXCR on the reads. The table shows 200,000 or so distinct CDR3 sequences, with 64% occurring only once. The sample was sorted CD4+, CD8+, or CD8+CD57+ T cells (not recorded which) from PBMCs. Receptors originate from a human donor with severe aplastic anemia or a healthy control (not recorded which).

This chain connects TRBV24-1 to TRBJ1-5; TRBD1 is a possible D gene (5 bases). The CDR3 is made up of 16 amino acids. Germline CDR1 KGHDR, CDR2 SFDVKD. V lost 4 bases, J lost 4 bases, and 16 bases lay in between. CDR3 region: CATSDPQGSPNQPQHF. The CDR3 bases are TGTGCCACCAGTGACCCGCAGGGTAGTCCGAATCAGCCCCAGCATTTT.

The CDR3 is CATSREGLPVDEQFF. The DNA for the CDR3 is TGTGCCACCAGCAGAGAAGGGTTGCCGGTCGATGAGCAGTTCTTC. The rearrangement joins TRBV15 to TRBJ2-1; D call uncertain. The ends were cut back, 0 bases at V and 8 bases at J, with 14 bases in the middle. CDR1 is LNHNV, CDR2 YYDKDF, per germline (reference sequence). CDR3 length: 15 residues.

This clonotype was observed at least ten times. The rearrangement joins TRBV2 to TRBJ1-4; D unresolved. Deletions cut 2 bases from V and 8 bases from J, with 15 bases between. This CDR3 has 15 amino acids. Germline V gene sequence: CDR1 SNHLY, CDR2 FYNNEI. CDR3 nucleotide sequence: TGTGCCAGCAGTGAATGGCCCGCGGCGGACGAAAAACTGTTTTTT. Its protein is CASSEWPAADEKLFF.

The chain uses TRBV7-9 and TRBJ1-6; TRBD1 matches at 7 bases. This CDR3 is 14 amino acids long. J was trimmed by 8 bases and V by 5 bases; bases with no gene match: 6. From germline, CDR1 is SEHNR and CDR2 FQNEAQ (reference sequence). CDR3 DNA sequence: TGTGCCAGCAGCGCACAGGGGCCGGATTCACCCCTCCACTTT. Amino acid sequence: CASSAQGPDSPLHF.

This clonotype was detected many times. V and J are TRBV20-1 and TRBJ2-7; no clear D gene. CDR1 and CDR2 (germline): DFQATT, SNEGSKA (reference sequence). This CDR3 comprises 13 residues. V lost 0 bases, J lost 2 bases, and 8 bases lay in between. Written as DNA, the CDR3 is TGCAGTGCTAGAGACGACACCACCTACGAGCAGTACTTC. Its translation is CSARDDTTYEQYF.

The V gene is TRBV9, the J gene TRBJ2-5, with TRBD1 matching 8 bases. V lost 4 bases to trimming and J lost 2 bases; unmatched junction nucleotides: 10. Germline V gives CDR1 SGDLS, CDR2 YYNGEE. The CDR3 has 16 residues. CDR3 nucleotide sequence: TGTGCCAGCAGCCCGGAGGGACAGGCGGGGCAAGAGACCCAGTACTTC. Translated, it gives CASSPEGQAGQETQYF.

This chain joins TRBV7-6 and TRBJ2-7; TRBD2 agrees at 10 bases. J was trimmed by 3 bases and V by 5 bases; bases with no gene match: 10. The CDR3 extends over 16 amino acids. Germline V gene sequence: CDR1 SGHVS, CDR2 FNYEAQ. CDR3 region: CASSQELRLAGYEQYF. The CDR3 bases are TGTGCCAGCAGCCAGGAACTCCGACTAGCGGGCTACGAGCAGTACTTC.

This clonotype has just a few counts. The chain recombines TRBV7-2 with TRBJ1-2; TRBD1 aligns across 9 bases. This CDR3 comprises 15 residues. CDR1 SGHTA and CDR2 FQGNSA come from the germline V gene. V trimming: 3 bases; J trimming: 4 bases; junction bases outside the gene matches: 6. The CDR3 DNA sequence: TGTGCCAGCAGCTTGACCGACAGGGGGTCCTATGGCTACACCTTC. This sequence encodes CASSLTDRGSYGYTF. Full variable domain (outside the CDR3, taken from reference TRBV7-2 and TRBJ1-2): GAGVSQSPSNKVTEKGKDVELRCDPISGHTALYWYRQSLGQGLEFLIYFQGNSAPDKSGLPSDRFSAERTGGSVSTLTIQRTQQEDSAVYLCASSLTDRGSYGYTFGSGTRLTVV.

This chain joins TRBV7-9 and TRBJ2-7; 10 bases fit TRBD2. Unmatched junction bases numbered 6, after V lost 5 bases and J lost 2 bases. Germline assignment: CDR1 SEHNR and CDR2 FQNEAQ (reference sequence). The CDR3 runs to 15 residues. The DNA of the CDR3 is TGTGCCAGCAGCCACAGCGGGAGGGCGACCTACGAGCAGTACTTC. This sequence encodes CASSHSGRATYEQYF.

This clonotype was seen ten or more times. The CDR3 region is CASSQDLTGGGKGELFF. As DNA, the CDR3 is TGCGCCAGCAGCCAAGATCTAACAGGGGGAGGTAAGGGGGAGCTGTTTTTT. The chain employs TRBV4-1 and TRBJ2-2; TRBD1 matches at 8 bases. The V gene end was trimmed by 0 bases and the J gene end by 8 bases; junction bases not matched to a gene: 11. The CDR3 contains 17 residues. Germline V lookup: CDR1 MGHRA, CDR2 YSYEKL.

This clonotype was observed a single time. The chain employs TRBV2 and TRBJ1-5, with D possibly being TRBD1 (5 bases). From germline, CDR1 is SNHLY and CDR2 FYNNEI. V was cut by 3 bases and J by 0 bases, with 12 bases left in between. The CDR3 spans 16 residues. The CDR3 is CASSDDGGYSNQPQHF. The CDR3 nucleotides are TGTGCCAGCAGTGATGACGGGGGTTATAGCAATCAGCCCCAGCATTTT. The whole variable domain, filled in from reference TRBV2 and TRBJ1-5, reads EPEVTQTPSHQVTQMGQEVILRCVPISNHLYFYWYRQILGQKVEFLVSFYNNEISEKSEIFDDQFSVERPDGSNFTLKIRSTKLEDSAMYFCASSDDGGYSNQPQHFGDGTRLSIL.

The rearrangement uses TRBV9 and TRBJ1-6; D not resolved. Germline assignment: CDR1 SGDLS and CDR2 YYNGEE. The CDR3 is 13 amino acids. V lost 3 bases, J lost 9 bases, and 10 bases lay in between. The DNA for the CDR3 is TGTGCCAGCAGCGAGGCGGCATTTTCACCCCTCCACTTT. It translates to CASSEAAFSPLHF.

The CDR3 DNA is TGCGCCAGCAGCCTAGCGGAGTCCTACGAGCAGTACTTC. This encodes CASSLAESYEQYF. The gene calls are TRBV5-1 and TRBJ2-7, with 7 bases fitting TRBD2. V was clipped by 4 bases and J by 1 base; unmatched bases: 2. Germline CDR1 SGHRS, CDR2 YFSETQ. The length of the CDR3 is 13 residues. The variable domain in full, with the rest retrieved from reference TRBV5-1 and TRBJ2-7, is KAGVTQTPRYLIKTRGQQVTLSCSPISGHRSVSWYQQTPGQGLQFLFEYFSETQRNKGNFPGRFSGRQFSNSRSEMNVSTLELGDSALYLCASSLAESYEQYFGPGTRLTVT.

This clonotype was recorded once. The chain is built from TRBV19 and TRBJ1-2; 10 bases map to TRBD1. The CDR3 consists of 14 residues. The ends lost 6 bases at V and 8 bases at J; junction bases unmatched: 9. CDR1 and CDR2 (germline): LNHDA, SQIVND (reference sequence). The chain's CDR3 is CASSLRQGAQGYTF. The CDR3 region has the DNA TGTGCCAGTAGCCTTAGACAGGGGGCGCAAGGCTACACCTTC. Full variable domain (rest looked up from reference TRBV19 and TRBJ1-2): DGGITQSPKYLFRKEGQNVTLSCEQNLNHDAMYWYRQDPGQGLRLIYYSQIVNDFQKGDIAEGYSVSREKKESFPLTVTSAQKNPTAFYLCASSLRQGAQGYTFGSGTRLTVV.

This clonotype was seen more than once but under ten times. The V and J genes are TRBV28 and TRBJ1-5, with TRBD1 matching 7 bases. The CDR3 is 14 amino acids. V gave up 10 bases and J gave up 3 bases; unmatched junction bases: 9. Germline V gene data show CDR1 as MDHEN and CDR2 as SYDVKM. Here the CDR3 DNA reads TGTGCCACCTCCGGGACAGTAAACAATCAGCCCCAGCATTTT. Its translation: CATSGTVNNQPQHF.

As for this clonotype: A read error may produce the germline difference seen at one junction end. The chain is built from TRBV7-7 and TRBJ2-2; D uncertain. Germline V lookup: CDR1 SSHAT, CDR2 FNYEAQ (reference sequence). This CDR3 has 13 residues. CDR3 amino acids: CASSPALTGELFF. Written as DNA, the CDR3 is TGTGCTAGCAGCCCCGCGCTCACCGGGGAGCTGTTTTTT. Complete variable domain (other parts from reference TRBV7-7 and TRBJ2-2): GAGVSQSPRYKVTKRGQDVTLRCDPISSHATLYWYQQALGQGPEFLTYFNYEAQPDKSGLPSDRFSAERPEGSISTLTIQRTEQRDSAMYRCASSPALTGELFFGEGSRLTVL.

The chain joins TRBV5-4 to TRBJ2-2; D may be TRBD1 (5 bases). Germline V gives CDR1 SGHNT, CDR2 YYREEE (reference sequence). V lost 4 bases to trimming and J lost 0 bases, with 10 bases between them. This CDR3 is built from 15 residues. The CDR3 loop is CASSGRVTNTGELFF. DNA for the CDR3: TGTGCCAGCAGCGGCAGGGTAACGAACACCGGGGAGCTGTTTTTT.

Worth noting for this clonotype: Given the absence of the conserved phenylalanine or tryptophan at the CDR3 end, a read error is likely. The CDR3 sequence is CASSIDGGANVLTL. The CDR3 DNA reads as TGTGCCAGTAGTATAGATGGTGGGGCCAACGTCCTGACTCTC. The rearrangement links TRBV19 to TRBJ2-6; D is uncertain. Germline V lookup: CDR1 LNHDA, CDR2 SQIVND (reference sequence). The CDR3 runs to 14 residues. The V gene lost 0 bases and the J gene lost 3 bases, with 3 bases spanning the gap.

The rearrangement uses TRBV20-1 and TRBJ1-1; no reliable D call. The germline CDR1 and CDR2 sequences are DFQATT and SNEGSKA (reference sequence). There are 12 residues in the CDR3. The ends were cut back, 3 bases at V and 5 bases at J, with 10 bases in the middle. Written as DNA, the CDR3 is TGCAGTGCTAGCCAGGTAATGACTGAAGCTTTCTTT. Its translation is CSASQVMTEAFF.

The chain combines TRBV25-1 with TRBJ1-2; D is ambiguous. Germline CDR1 and CDR2: MGHDK and SYGVNS. This CDR3 comprises 16 residues. V lost 3 bases and J lost 4, with 18 bases in between. The CDR3 nucleotides read TGTGCCAGCAGTGATCTCGACATAGGAACCACCTATGGCTACACCTTC. Its protein is CASSDLDIGTTYGYTF.

This chain links TRBV10-3 with TRBJ2-1, with TRBD1 as a possible D gene (5 bases). Trimming left V 3 bases short and J 8 bases short, with 14 bases between. CDR3 length: 14 amino acids. CDR1 and CDR2 from the germline V gene are ENHRY and SYGVKD. In DNA, the CDR3 is TGTGCCATCAGTGAAATATTGCAGGGTGATGAGCAGTTCTTC. Translation: CAISEILQGDEQFF.

The rearrangement links TRBV7-9 to TRBJ2-5; 8 bases fit TRBD2. Per the germline V gene, CDR1 is SEHNR and CDR2 is FQNEAQ (reference sequence). J gave up 5 bases and V 5 bases, and 7 bases lay outside the gene matches. The CDR3 loop spans 14 amino acids. The CDR3 DNA follows: TGTGCCAGCAGCCCGTCCCCGGGGGGGGAGACCCAGTACTTC. Residues: CASSPSPGGETQYF.

CDR3 DNA: TGCAGTGGGAACGGGACAGGGGATTCACCCCTCCACTTT. The encoded protein is CSGNGTGDSPLHF. The chain uses TRBV20-1 and TRBJ1-6, with 10 nucleotides matching TRBD1. Germline CDR1 is DFQATT and CDR2 is SNEGSKA (reference sequence). The CDR3 runs to 13 residues. V lost 7 bases and J lost 8; bases outside the gene matches: 5.

This clonotype was seen more than once but under ten times. The V gene is TRBV2, the J gene TRBJ1-1, with no clear D. V lost 1 base and J 1 base, leaving 7 bases between the germline ends. Germline V lookup: CDR1 SNHLY, CDR2 FYNNEI. The CDR3 loop spans 14 amino acids. CDR3 in DNA: TGTGCCAGCAGTGAAGGATGGGGGAACACTGAAGCTTTCTTT. Its protein product is CASSEGWGNTEAFF.

Remarks on this clonotype: An end of the junction differs from the germline gene, which may be a read error. This chain uses TRBV10-3 with TRBJ1-5; TRBD1 aligns across 9 bases. Germline CDR1 is ENHRY and CDR2 is SYGVKD. The CDR3 is made up of 15 amino acids. CDR3 sequence (DNA): TGTGCCAGCAGTGAATTCGGACAGGGGCGCCAGCCCCAGCATTTT. It encodes CASSEFGQGRQPQHF.

This clonotype was found many times. The CDR3 coding sequence is TGTGCCAGCAGCTCCCTCGTGGAATCTGAAGCTTTCTTT. Its translation: CASSSLVESEAFF. This chain uses TRBV7-9 with TRBJ1-1; D not certain. The germline V gene has CDR1 SEHNR and CDR2 FQNEAQ (reference sequence). The CDR3 totals 13 residues. V lost 4 bases and J 6 bases, leaving 12 bases between the germline ends.

The chain employs TRBV6-4 and TRBJ2-2, with 8 bases that match TRBD2. This CDR3 spans 16 amino acids. J was trimmed by 0 bases and V by 0 bases; bases with no gene match: 0. Germline CDR1 is MRHNA and CDR2 is SNTAGT. The CDR3 sequence: CASSDSAGANTGELFF. The CDR3 DNA reads TGTGCCAGCAGTGACTCAGCGGGGGCGAACACCGGGGAGCTGTTTTTT.

This chain uses TRBV29-1 with TRBJ2-7, with D tentatively TRBD1 (5 bases). Germline-derived CDR1 and CDR2 are SQVTM and ANQGSEA. Trimming removed 8 bases from V and 0 bases from J, with 14 bases in between. CDR3 length equals 13 residues. The CDR3 DNA follows: TGCAGCTCGGACACCCGACTCTCCTACGAGCAGTACTTC. This sequence encodes CSSDTRLSYEQYF.

The chain has TRBV6-6 and TRBJ2-7; perhaps TRBD1 as D (5 bases). The germline gives CDR1 MNHNY, CDR2 SVGAGI (reference sequence). The V end was cut by 6 bases, the J end by 2 bases, with 8 bases between. The CDR3 runs to 12 residues. The CDR3 region has the DNA TGTGCCAGCAGCGACAGACCCTACGAGCAGTACTTC. This sequence encodes CASSDRPYEQYF.